The 16 T cell receptor beta chains below come from one sample, sequenced in a study of human T cells and chemical hapten exposure. Using its own MiXCR run on the RACE reads, TCRdb lists one record per CDR3 protein. The sample yields about 94,000 distinct CDR3 sequences, 9.3% seen once. Time point described: patch test 2, 6 weeks after DPC sensitization. Sample treatment: therapeutic diphenylcyclopropenone sensitization with weekly scalp DPC. Sequencing was performed on whole blood, taken in connection with sensitization to the hapten diphenylcyclopropenone (DPC). These receptors originate from a woman aged 40 to 50 with alopecia areata. Some clones in this sample may be carry-over from other donors' samples.

V and J are TRBV19 and TRBJ1-5; D is unclear. The CDR3 covers 16 residues. Germline V gene lookup returns CDR1 LNHDA and CDR2 SQIVND (reference sequence). Trimming removed 4 bases from V and 0 bases from J, with 13 bases in between. The CDR3 bases are TGTGCCAGTAGTACCGGCCTAAGATATAGCAATCAGCCCCAGCATTTT. The encoded protein is CASSTGLRYSNQPQHF.

The chain combines TRBV7-2 with TRBJ2-1; weak D call: TRBD1 (6 bases). Germline V gene lookup returns CDR1 SGHTA and CDR2 FQGNSA. V lost 1 base and J 3 bases, leaving 10 bases between the germline ends. The CDR3 is 15 amino acids. The DNA of the CDR3 is TGTGCCAGCAGCTTAGTCCCAGGGGTCTACAATGAGCAGTTCTTC. Its protein product is CASSLVPGVYNEQFF.

This clonotype was picked up many times. This chain joins TRBV4-3 and TRBJ2-3; TRBD1 is a possible D gene (6 bases). The CDR3 sequence is 15 residues long. Looked up from germline, CDR1 is LGHNA and CDR2 is YSLEER. Trimming left V 4 bases short and J 0 bases short, with 11 bases between. The CDR3 loop is CASSPTGISTDTQYF. The CDR3, as DNA: TGCGCCAGCAGCCCAACAGGGATTAGCACAGATACGCAGTATTTT.

The chain couples TRBV5-1 to TRBJ1-2; no reliable D call. The germline V gene encodes CDR1 SGHRS and CDR2 YFSETQ. The CDR3 is 14 residues long. Trimming took off 2 bases at V and 5 bases at J, with 13 bases between the two ends. The CDR3 here is CASSFISEGYGYTF. The CDR3 DNA follows: TGCGCCAGCAGCTTCATCAGTGAAGGTTATGGCTACACCTTC.

There are many counts of this clonotype. The chain joins TRBV19 to TRBJ2-6, with 10 bases that match TRBD1. Germline V gene sequence: CDR1 LNHDA, CDR2 SQIVND (reference sequence). There are 19 residues in the CDR3. Germline trimming cut 4 bases from V and 0 bases from J; bases unmatched to any gene: 9. The CDR3 DNA sequence: TGTGCCAGTAGTAGAGTTCCGGGGACAGGGGCCTCTGGGGCCAACGTCCTGACTTTC. As protein: CASSRVPGTGASGANVLTF.

This clonotype appeared once. DNA of the CDR3: TGTGCCAGCTCACCACCGTCCATTTTGAACACTGAAGCTTTCTTT. It specifies CASSPPSILNTEAFF. This chain connects TRBV18 to TRBJ1-1; no reliable D call. Germline loops: CDR1 KGHSH, CDR2 LQKENI. The CDR3 contains 15 residues. Between the trimmed V and J ends, which lost 0 bases and 0 bases, there was a span of 8 bases.

This clonotype was observed at least ten times. The chain couples TRBV20-1 to TRBJ2-1, with D perhaps matching TRBD2 (9 bases). Trimming removed 6 bases at V and 2 bases at J, with 35 bases between. This CDR3 is 21 amino acids long. Germline V gene data show CDR1 as DFQATT and CDR2 as SNEGSKA (reference sequence). The chain's CDR3 is CSAGGTGGIAGVLVAYNEQFF. In nucleotides, the CDR3 is TGCAGTGCAGGGGGCACAGGGGGTATAGCGGGAGTGTTGGTAGCCTACAATGAGCAGTTCTTC.

This clonotype appeared many times. The J gene is TRBJ2-6, the V gene TRBV14; D unclear. The CDR3 consists of 17 residues. Trimming removed 1 base at V and 1 base at J, with 11 bases between. Per germline, CDR1 SGHDN and CDR2 FVKESK. The CDR3 loop reads CASSQVFLSSGANVLTF. The CDR3 bases are TGTGCCAGCAGCCAAGTATTTCTTAGTTCTGGGGCCAACGTCCTGACTTTC.

The genes are TRBV28 and TRBJ2-7; D is perhaps TRBD1 or TRBD2 (5 bases each). CDR3 length: 13 amino acids. The V and J ends lost 8 bases and 3 bases respectively, with 14 bases between them. Germline V gives CDR1 MDHEN, CDR2 SYDVKM. The CDR3 region is CASGRGELYEQYF. Written as DNA, the CDR3 is TGTGCCAGCGGGAGAGGGGAACTCTACGAGCAGTACTTC.

This clonotype was seen ten or more times. This chain connects TRBV27 to TRBJ2-7; no reliable D call. Between the trimmed V and J ends, which lost 5 bases and 0 bases, there was a span of 8 bases. Per the germline V gene, CDR1 is MNHEY and CDR2 is SMNVEV (reference sequence). The CDR3 runs 13 residues. The CDR3 sequence: CASSTLNSYEQYF. In DNA, the CDR3 is TGTGCCAGCAGTACCCTAAACTCCTACGAGCAGTACTTC.

This clonotype has ten or more counts. This chain links TRBV16 with TRBJ1-1; weak D call: TRBD1 (6 bases). Trimming cost V 9 bases and J 5 bases, with 22 bases left between them. The CDR3 extends over 15 amino acids. Germline loops: CDR1 KGHSY, CDR2 FQNENV. The CDR3 protein is CASSSAVRGATEAFF. The CDR3 DNA reads as TGTGCCAGTTCTTCCGCGGTCCGGGGGGCTACTGAAGCTTTCTTT.

This clonotype was found many times. J is TRBJ2-7 and V is TRBV28; 13 bases fit TRBD2. The V gene end was trimmed by 4 bases and the J gene end by 12 bases; junction bases not matched to a gene: 9. Germline CDR1 is MDHEN and CDR2 is SYDVKM. CDR3 length equals 14 residues. CDR3 amino acids: CASSSPGLAGVMYF. The CDR3 DNA reads as TGTGCCAGCAGTTCCCCAGGACTAGCGGGAGTAATGTACTTC.

The chain employs TRBV11-1 and TRBJ2-7; 10 nucleotides agree with TRBD2. The germline V gene has CDR1 SGHAT and CDR2 FQDESV (reference sequence). This CDR3 has 15 amino acids. The trim removed 5 bases at V and 4 bases at J, leaving 8 bases unmatched. The CDR3 sequence: CASSARTSGKYEQYF. CDR3 nucleotide sequence: TGTGCCAGCAGCGCCAGGACTAGCGGAAAATACGAGCAGTACTTC.

The chain combines TRBV28 with TRBJ2-4, with 8 nucleotides matching TRBD1. J was trimmed by 6 bases and V by 6 bases; bases with no gene match: 10. CDR3 size: 15 residues. The germline gives CDR1 MDHEN, CDR2 SYDVKM. The CDR3 DNA reads TGTGCCAGCAGCCTTCCCGGGACAGGCATAAACATTCAGTACTTC. Translation: CASSLPGTGINIQYF. Full variable domain (remainder filled in from reference TRBV28 and TRBJ2-4): DVKVTQSSRYLVKRTGEKVFLECVQDMDHENMFWYRQDPGLGLRLIYFSYDVKMKEKGDIPEGYSVSREKKERFSLILESASTNQTSMYLCASSLPGTGINIQYFGAGTRLSVL.

The CDR3 DNA is TGTGCCATCAGTGAGCCTCCGACCCAGTACTTC. The encoded protein is CAISEPPTQYF. V gene TRBV10-3 combines with J gene TRBJ2-5; D remains unclear. This CDR3 is 11 amino acids long. Trimming shortened V by 2 bases and J by 7 bases, and 5 bases separated the two germline ends. Germline assignment: CDR1 ENHRY and CDR2 SYGVKD.

Concerning this clonotype: A much larger clone differs by one base, so this may be a read error. The V call is TRBV6-2 or TRBV6-3, the J call TRBJ2-1; tentatively, D is TRBD2 (6 bases). Germline V gene lookup returns CDR1 MNHEY and CDR2 SVGEGT. The CDR3 is 16 residues long. CDR3 DNA: TGTGTCAGCAGCCTTCGGGAGCCACCACAAGGGAATGAGCAGTTCTTC. This translates into CVSSLREPPQGNEQFF.